Listed below are T cell receptor beta chains from one sample, sequenced in a study of prognosis after radiotherapy for stage I lung cancer. TCRdb passed the multiplex PCR reads through MiXCR, listing each CDR3 protein once. The repertoire includes about 12,000 distinct CDR3 sequences, about 43% of them detected once, and roughly two fifths sits in the top ten. The source material was PBMCs, sampled before or after stereotactic body radiation therapy (not recorded which). Every receptor here comes from a donor aged 50 or older with non-small cell lung cancer. Each CDR3 is given with its conserved first and last residue. A D gene is named only where the DNA matches it firmly. Rows may omit the clone size; those that give it use once, few, many or a size class.

size	J	V	D	CDR3	DNA
many	TRBJ2-5	TRBV20-1	-	CSARDGRVETQYF	TGCAGTGCTAGAGATGGCAGGGTGGAGACCCAGTACTTC
-	TRBJ2-1	TRBV7-2	-	CASSLEVLCYNEQFF	TGTGCCAGCAGCTTAGAGGTACTATGCTACAATGAGCAGTTCTTC
medium-sized	TRBJ2-2	TRBV12-3/TRBV12-4	TRBD2	CASIVAGGTGELFF	TGTGCCAGCATTGTGGCGGGAGGCACCGGGGAGCTGTTTTTT
many	TRBJ2-1	TRBV11-2	-	CASSPGRTQFF	TGTGCCAGCAGCCCCGGCAGGACTCAGTTCTTC
-	TRBJ2-1	TRBV7-9	-	CASSSPRAYNVQFF	TGTGCCAGTAGCTCCCCCCGGGCCTACAATGTGCAGTTCTTC
-	TRBJ2-1	TRBV7-8	-	CASSLGAGNEQFF	TGTGCCAGCAGCTTAGGGGCAGGGAATGAGCAGTTCTTC
many	TRBJ2-1	TRBV6-5	TRBD1	CASSYSNDRVNEQFF	TGTGCCAGCAGTTACTCCAACGACAGGGTCAATGAGCAGTTCTTC
medium-sized	TRBJ1-2	TRBV5-1	-	CASSQRVGGDYGYTF	TGCGCCAGCAGCCAAAGAGTCGGGGGGGACTATGGCTACACCTTC
many	TRBJ2-5	TRBV6-1	TRBD2	CASSAGTSGVQETQYF	TGTGCCAGCAGTGCTGGGACTAGCGGGGTCCAAGAGACCCAGTACTTC
-	TRBJ2-3	TRBV6-4	TRBD2	CASSDVSGSTDTQYF	TGTGCCAGCAGTGACGTTAGCGGGAGCACAGATACGCAGTATTTT
many	TRBJ2-5	TRBV6-1	-	CAILVGETQYF	TGTGCCATACTAGTTGGGGAGACCCAGTACTTC
-	TRBJ2-7	TRBV6-2/TRBV6-3	TRBD2	CASREREKQYF	TGTGCCAGCAGGGAGCGGGAAAAGCAGTACTTC
-	TRBJ2-5	TRBV6-1	TRBD2	CASRLALSETQYF	TGTGCCAGCAGACTAGCGCTATCGGAGACCCAGTACTTC
many	TRBJ2-3	TRBV3-2	-	CASSHVRGPRTDTQYF	TGTGCCAGCAGCCACGTTCGTGGACCCCGGACGGATACGCAGTATTTT
-	TRBJ1-5	TRBV19	-	CATVGHYSNQPQHF	TGTGCCACCGTGGGACACTATAGCAATCAGCCCCAGCATTTT
once	TRBJ2-2	TRBV5-1	-	CASSSLTPDTGELFF	TGCGCCAGCAGCTCCCTAACCCCGGACACCGGGGAGCTGTTTTTT
many	TRBJ2-2	TRBV9	TRBD1	CASSATGGSVGTGELFF	TGTGCCAGCAGCGCCACAGGGGGCTCAGTAGGGACCGGGGAGCTGTTTTTT
many	TRBJ2-7	TRBV4-1	TRBD2	CASSQATSGSYEQYF	TGCGCCAGCAGCCAGGCTACTAGCGGGAGCTACGAGCAGTACTTC
-	TRBJ1-1	TRBV6-2/TRBV6-3	-	CASRLVTSWSTEAFF	TGTGCCAGCAGGTTGGTTACGTCATGGAGCACTGAGGCTTTCTTT
many	TRBJ2-7	TRBV9	-	CASSESTGTNFYEQYF	TGTGCCAGCAGCGAGAGCACCGGGACAAACTTCTACGAGCAGTACTTC
many	TRBJ1-4	TRBV5-6	-	CASSLYGTNEKLFF	TGTGCCAGCAGCTTGTATGGGACTAATGAAAAACTGTTTTTT
many	TRBJ1-1	TRBV28	-	CASSLRGRGGHTEAFF	TGTGCCAGCAGCCTTCGGGGCAGGGGAGGCCATACTGAAGCTTTCTTT
once	TRBJ2-7	TRBV2	TRBD2	CASSPSGREGEQYF	TGTGCCAGCAGTCCTAGCGGGAGGGAAGGCGAGCAGTACTTC
-	TRBJ2-3	TRBV19	-	CASRGSGAVDTQYF	TGTGCCTCGCGCGGGTCGGGGGCGGTAGATACGCAGTATTTT
many	TRBJ1-3	TRBV15	-	CATSSRVTGNTIYF	TGTGCCACCAGCAGTAGGGTTACTGGAAACACCATATATTTT
few	TRBJ2-7	TRBV5-1	-	CASTGFSYEQYF	TGCGCCAGCACAGGTTTTTCCTACGAGCAGTACTTC
many	TRBJ2-5	TRBV7-9	TRBD1	CASSLRMTGFETQYF	TGTGCCAGCAGCTTACGAATGACAGGGTTTGAGACCCAGTACTTC
few	TRBJ2-6	TRBV7-3	-	CASSRVPGANVLTF	TGTGCCAGCAGCCGGGTACCTGGGGCCAACGTCCTGACTTTC
-	TRBJ2-7	TRBV15	-	CATSRMAESSYEQCF	TGTGCCACCAGCAGGATGGCAGAGAGCTCCTACGAGCAGTGCTTC
once	TRBJ1-5	TRBV7-2	-	CASSLTLGVQPQHF	TGTGCCAGCAGCTTAACGTTAGGGGTTCAGCCCCAGCATTTT